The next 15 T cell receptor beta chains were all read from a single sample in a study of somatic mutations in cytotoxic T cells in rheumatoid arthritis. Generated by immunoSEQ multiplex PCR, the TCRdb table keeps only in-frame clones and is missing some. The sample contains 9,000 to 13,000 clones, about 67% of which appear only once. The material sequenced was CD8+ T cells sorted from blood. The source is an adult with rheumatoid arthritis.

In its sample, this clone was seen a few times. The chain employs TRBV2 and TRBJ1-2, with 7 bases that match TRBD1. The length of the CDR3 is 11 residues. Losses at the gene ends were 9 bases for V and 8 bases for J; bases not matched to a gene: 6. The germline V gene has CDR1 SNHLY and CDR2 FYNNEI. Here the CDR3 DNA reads TGTGCCAGTAGGACAGGATACGGCTACACCTTC. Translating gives CASRTGYGYTF.

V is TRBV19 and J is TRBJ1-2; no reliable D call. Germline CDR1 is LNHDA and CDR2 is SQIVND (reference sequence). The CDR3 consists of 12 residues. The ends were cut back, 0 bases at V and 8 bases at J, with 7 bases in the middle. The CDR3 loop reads CASSIDGSGYTF. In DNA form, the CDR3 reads TGTGCCAGTAGTATAGATGGGTCCGGCTACACCTTC. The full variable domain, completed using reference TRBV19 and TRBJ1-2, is DGGITQSPKYLFRKEGQNVTLSCEQNLNHDAMYWYRQDPGQGLRLIYYSQIVNDFQKGDIAEGYSVSREKKESFPLTVTSAQKNPTAFYLCASSIDGSGYTFGSGTRLTVV.

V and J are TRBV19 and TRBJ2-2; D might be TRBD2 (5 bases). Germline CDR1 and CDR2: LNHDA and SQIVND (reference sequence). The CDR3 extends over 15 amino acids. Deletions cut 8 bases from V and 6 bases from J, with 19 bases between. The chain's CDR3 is CASLAALNSAGELFF. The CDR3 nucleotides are TGTGCCAGTTTAGCCGCTCTAAATAGCGCCGGGGAGCTGTTTTTT.

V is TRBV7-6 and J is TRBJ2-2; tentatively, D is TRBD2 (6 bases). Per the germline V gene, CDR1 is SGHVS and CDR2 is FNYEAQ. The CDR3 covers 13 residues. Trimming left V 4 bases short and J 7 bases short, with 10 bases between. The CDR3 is CASSWSAGGELFF. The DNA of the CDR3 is TGTGCCAGCAGCTGGTCAGCGGGCGGGGAGCTGTTTTTT. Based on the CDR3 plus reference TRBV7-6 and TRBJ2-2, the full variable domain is GAGVSQSPRYKVTKRGQDVALRCDPISGHVSLYWYRQALGQGPEFLTYFNYEAQQDKSGLPNDRFSAERPEGSISTLTIQRTEQRDSAMYRCASSWSAGGELFFGEGSRLTVL.

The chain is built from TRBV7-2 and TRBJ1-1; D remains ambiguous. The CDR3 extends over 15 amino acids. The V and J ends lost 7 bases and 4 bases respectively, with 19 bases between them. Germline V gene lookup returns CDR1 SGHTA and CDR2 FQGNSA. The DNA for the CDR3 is TGTGCCAGCACCTTCTCAAGACCCCCGAGCACTGAAGCTTTCTTT. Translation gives CASTFSRPPSTEAFF.

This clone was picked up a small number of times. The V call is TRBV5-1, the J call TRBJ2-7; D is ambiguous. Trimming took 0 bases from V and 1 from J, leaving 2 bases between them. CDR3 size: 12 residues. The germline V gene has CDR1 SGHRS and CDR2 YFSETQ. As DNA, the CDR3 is TGCGCCAGCAGCTTGGTATCCTACGAGCAGTACTTC. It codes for CASSLVSYEQYF.

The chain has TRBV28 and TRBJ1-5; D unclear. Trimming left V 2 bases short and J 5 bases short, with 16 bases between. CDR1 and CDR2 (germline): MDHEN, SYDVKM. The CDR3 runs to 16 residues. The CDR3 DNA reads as TGTGCCAGCAGTTTAATCCGAAGATCTGCGTATCAGCCCCAGCATTTT. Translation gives CASSLIRRSAYQPQHF.

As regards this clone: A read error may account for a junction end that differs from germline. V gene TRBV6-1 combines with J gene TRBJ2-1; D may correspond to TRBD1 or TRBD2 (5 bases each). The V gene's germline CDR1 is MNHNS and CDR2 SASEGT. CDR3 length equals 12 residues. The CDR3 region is CASSEYGGFALF. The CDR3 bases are TGTGCCAGCAGTGAATATGGGGGTTTTGCGCTCTTC.

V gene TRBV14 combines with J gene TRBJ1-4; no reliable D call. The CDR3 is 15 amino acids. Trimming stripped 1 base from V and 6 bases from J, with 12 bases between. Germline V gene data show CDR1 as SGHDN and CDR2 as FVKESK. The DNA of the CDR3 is TGTGCCAGCAGCCAAGTTTTCGGGATGTATGAAAAACTGTTTTTT. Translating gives CASSQVFGMYEKLFF.

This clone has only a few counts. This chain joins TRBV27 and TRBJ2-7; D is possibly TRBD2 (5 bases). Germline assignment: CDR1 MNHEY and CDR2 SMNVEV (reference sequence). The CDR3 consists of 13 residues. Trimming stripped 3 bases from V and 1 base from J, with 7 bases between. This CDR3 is CASSFPGSYEQYF. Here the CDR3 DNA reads TGTGCCAGCAGTTTCCCGGGGTCCTACGAGCAGTACTTC.

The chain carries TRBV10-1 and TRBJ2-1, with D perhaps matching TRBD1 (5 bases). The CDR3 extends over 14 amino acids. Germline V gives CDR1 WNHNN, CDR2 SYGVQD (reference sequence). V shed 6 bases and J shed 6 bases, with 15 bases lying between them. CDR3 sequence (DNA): TGCGCCAGCAGGACCCGACAGACCAGCAATGAGCAGTTCTTC. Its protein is CASRTRQTSNEQFF.

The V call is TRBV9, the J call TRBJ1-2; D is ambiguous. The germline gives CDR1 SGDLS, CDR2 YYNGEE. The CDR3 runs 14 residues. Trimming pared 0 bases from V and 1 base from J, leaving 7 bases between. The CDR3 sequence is CASSVGEFNYGYTF. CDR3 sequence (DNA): TGTGCCAGCAGCGTAGGGGAGTTTAACTATGGCTACACCTTC.

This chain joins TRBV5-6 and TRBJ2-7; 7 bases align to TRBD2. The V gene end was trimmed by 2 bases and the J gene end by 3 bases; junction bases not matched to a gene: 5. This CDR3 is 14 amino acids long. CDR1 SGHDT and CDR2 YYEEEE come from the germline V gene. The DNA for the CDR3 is TGTGCCAGCAGCTTCCTAGCGGTTAGCTACGAGCAGTACTTC. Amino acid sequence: CASSFLAVSYEQYF. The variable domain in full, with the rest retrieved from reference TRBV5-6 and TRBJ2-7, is DAGVTQSPTHLIKTRGQQVTLRCSPKSGHDTVSWYQQALGQGPQFIFQYYEEEERQRGNFPDRFSGHQFPNYSSELNVNALLLGDSALYLCASSFLAVSYEQYFGPGTRLTVT.

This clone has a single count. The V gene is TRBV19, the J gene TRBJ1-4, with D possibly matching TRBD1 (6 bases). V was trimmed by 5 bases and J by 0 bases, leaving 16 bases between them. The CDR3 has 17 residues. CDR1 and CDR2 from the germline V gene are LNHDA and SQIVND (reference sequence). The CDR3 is CASSFGTRVATNEKLFF. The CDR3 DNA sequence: TGTGCCAGTAGTTTCGGGACACGAGTTGCAACTAATGAAAAACTGTTTTTT.

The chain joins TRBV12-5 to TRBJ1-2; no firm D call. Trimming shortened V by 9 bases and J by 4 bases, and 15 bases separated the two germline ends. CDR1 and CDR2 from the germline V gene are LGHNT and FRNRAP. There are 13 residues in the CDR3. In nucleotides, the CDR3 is TGTGCTAGCGATCACGGGTCTCTCTATGGCTACACCTTC. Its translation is CASDHGSLYGYTF.